The rows below give T cell receptor beta chains drawn from one sample of a study of patients and donors after allogeneic stem cell transplantation. TCRdb re-analysed the RT-PCR reads in MiXCR, keeping a single row per CDR3 protein. The data show under 200,000 distinct CDR3 sequences, around 28% seen once. The specimen sequenced was blood, either unsorted or a sorted T cell fraction (not recorded which). These receptors all come from a human donor who was either an allogeneic HSCT recipient or a stem cell or donor lymphocyte infusion donor (not recorded which). It is not recorded whose cells these are; they may come from a transplant donor. Each CDR3 is given with its conserved first and last residue. A D gene is named only where the DNA matches it firmly. Only some rows state a clone size, as once, few, many or a class for expanded clones.

d_gene: NA
v_gene: TRBV20-1
j_gene: TRBJ1-1
abundance: few
CDR3aa: CSARDLRRAMNTEAFF

d_gene: NA
v_gene: TRBV20-1
j_gene: TRBJ1-5
abundance: few
CDR3aa: CSASSTAVYSNQPQHF

d_gene: TRBD2
v_gene: TRBV12-3/TRBV12-4
j_gene: TRBJ2-1
abundance: NA
CDR3aa: CASSSSGRGWWEQFF

d_gene: TRBD1
v_gene: TRBV4-2
j_gene: TRBJ2-7
abundance: NA
CDR3aa: CASSQDWGQAFSYEQYF

d_gene: TRBD1
v_gene: TRBV24-1
j_gene: TRBJ2-7
abundance: few
CDR3aa: CATSDPATGAGYEQYF

d_gene: TRBD1
v_gene: TRBV3-1
j_gene: TRBJ2-7
abundance: few
CDR3aa: CASSQLQGVPTYEQYF

d_gene: TRBD1
v_gene: TRBV6-1
j_gene: TRBJ1-2
abundance: many
CDR3aa: CATDPGGQDGYGYTF

d_gene: TRBD1
v_gene: TRBV28
j_gene: TRBJ1-2
abundance: NA
CDR3aa: CASSLPPYRGNGYTF

d_gene: NA
v_gene: TRBV6-5
j_gene: TRBJ2-1
abundance: NA
CDR3aa: CASRYGTYNEQFF

d_gene: TRBD1
v_gene: TRBV11-2
j_gene: TRBJ1-1
abundance: few
CDR3aa: CASSLGQGRQHTEAFF

d_gene: NA
v_gene: TRBV4-3
j_gene: TRBJ1-2
abundance: few
CDR3aa: CASSQGGGADYGYTF

d_gene: TRBD1
v_gene: TRBV20-1
j_gene: TRBJ2-1
abundance: few
CDR3aa: CSARAWTGGHEQFF

d_gene: NA
v_gene: TRBV28
j_gene: TRBJ1-2
abundance: few
CDR3aa: CATFVPGTSNGYTF

d_gene: NA
v_gene: TRBV6-5
j_gene: TRBJ1-2
abundance: few
CDR3aa: CASSPLGPYGYTF

d_gene: NA
v_gene: TRBV11-3
j_gene: TRBJ2-1
abundance: few
CDR3aa: CASSPQEPYNEQFF

d_gene: NA
v_gene: TRBV27
j_gene: TRBJ1-5
abundance: many
CDR3aa: CASSLSSPLTGGNQPQHF

d_gene: TRBD1
v_gene: TRBV7-2
j_gene: TRBJ1-2
abundance: many
CDR3aa: CASSLVGQGVYGYTF

d_gene: NA
v_gene: TRBV20-1
j_gene: TRBJ1-1
abundance: few
CDR3aa: CSAPGLIEAFF

d_gene: TRBD2
v_gene: TRBV7-6
j_gene: TRBJ2-1
abundance: NA
CDR3aa: CASSRGLANEQFF

d_gene: NA
v_gene: TRBV7-9
j_gene: TRBJ2-1
abundance: few
CDR3aa: CASSLGGTRSSYNEQFF

d_gene: NA
v_gene: TRBV6-5
j_gene: TRBJ2-7
abundance: NA
CDR3aa: CASSEPDGDSYEQYF

d_gene: TRBD1
v_gene: TRBV20-1
j_gene: TRBJ2-7
abundance: few
CDR3aa: CSARDWRGQGKFSYEQYF

d_gene: NA
v_gene: TRBV3-1
j_gene: TRBJ2-1
abundance: once
CDR3aa: CASSQVGGQIEQFF

d_gene: TRBD1
v_gene: TRBV5-1
j_gene: TRBJ1-1
abundance: few
CDR3aa: CASSVTGQGWTEAFF

d_gene: NA
v_gene: TRBV7-2
j_gene: TRBJ2-3
abundance: few
CDR3aa: CASSPNYADTQYF

d_gene: TRBD1
v_gene: TRBV4-1
j_gene: TRBJ1-2
abundance: few
CDR3aa: CASSLRQGIQGYTF

d_gene: NA
v_gene: TRBV7-2
j_gene: TRBJ1-1
abundance: NA
CDR3aa: CASSPTTGITEAFF

d_gene: TRBD1
v_gene: TRBV6-1
j_gene: TRBJ2-2
abundance: NA
CDR3aa: CASSATGTGAGELFF

d_gene: TRBD1
v_gene: TRBV7-9
j_gene: TRBJ1-1
abundance: few
CDR3aa: CASSPLTGGFTEAFF

d_gene: TRBD1
v_gene: TRBV5-1
j_gene: TRBJ2-4
abundance: NA
CDR3aa: CASSSPGQGAKNIQYF

d_gene: NA
v_gene: TRBV4-2
j_gene: TRBJ1-3
abundance: NA
CDR3aa: CASSAPGRSGNTIYF

d_gene: NA
v_gene: TRBV12-3/TRBV12-4
j_gene: TRBJ2-5
abundance: NA
CDR3aa: CASSFFRGAGETQYF

d_gene: TRBD2
v_gene: TRBV27
j_gene: TRBJ2-7
abundance: NA
CDR3aa: CASSLKAGGTYEQYF

d_gene: NA
v_gene: TRBV4-2
j_gene: TRBJ2-1
abundance: NA
CDR3aa: CASSPGSNSYNEQFF

d_gene: NA
v_gene: TRBV6-5
j_gene: TRBJ2-1
abundance: NA
CDR3aa: CASSYYGESYNEQFF

d_gene: NA
v_gene: TRBV28
j_gene: TRBJ1-5
abundance: few
CDR3aa: CASSSVYRTEDYSNQPQHF

d_gene: NA
v_gene: TRBV4-1
j_gene: TRBJ2-5
abundance: few
CDR3aa: CASSQDGYGSYQETQYF

d_gene: NA
v_gene: TRBV30
j_gene: TRBJ2-7
abundance: few
CDR3aa: CAWRSDFTYEQYF

d_gene: TRBD1
v_gene: TRBV12-3/TRBV12-4
j_gene: TRBJ2-7
abundance: few
CDR3aa: CASSRDSHSYEQYF

d_gene: NA
v_gene: TRBV24-1
j_gene: TRBJ2-2
abundance: NA
CDR3aa: CATSDPGKGAGELFF

d_gene: TRBD2
v_gene: TRBV12-3/TRBV12-4
j_gene: TRBJ2-3
abundance: few
CDR3aa: CASSPRTSGGTDTQYF

d_gene: TRBD2
v_gene: TRBV15
j_gene: TRBJ2-3
abundance: NA
CDR3aa: CATSRGLAPSTDTQYF